The next 3 T cell receptor beta chains were all read from a single sample in a study of shared clonotypes between healthy human individuals. Generated by immunoSEQ multiplex PCR, the TCRdb table keeps only in-frame clones and is missing some. The repertoire consists of approximately 2,300,000 clones, with roughly 92% occurring once and the leading ten covering 0.37%. Material: naive CD4+ T cells from PBMCs. Sample subset: CD45RA+ positively selected. Every receptor here comes from a man between 18 and 29 years old in good health. Some clones in this sample may be carry-over from other donors' samples.

Here the CDR3 DNA reads TGCGCCAGCAGCTTGGCACCTGTGAGGAGCGAGCAGTTCTTC. This codes for CASSLAPVRSEQFF. This rearrangement joins TRBV5-1 to TRBJ2-1; no clear D. The CDR3 is 14 residues long. The V end lost 0 bases, the J end lost 10 bases, and 14 bases lay between the germline ends. Germline loops: CDR1 SGHRS, CDR2 YFSETQ.

The chain is built from TRBV6-1 and TRBJ2-7, with 7 bases identical to TRBD2. This CDR3 comprises 13 residues. Germline V gene sequence: CDR1 MNHNS, CDR2 SASEGT. With 4 bases clipped from V and 3 bases from J, the junction kept 3 bases outside the gene matches. CDR3 residues: CASSGAGVYEQYF. The CDR3 DNA sequence: TGTGCCAGCAGTGGGGCGGGAGTCTACGAGCAGTACTTC.

For this clone: The same CDR3 also results from other DNA sequences found in this sample. The rearrangement uses TRBV28 and TRBJ2-3; D gene unclear. Germline assignment: CDR1 MDHEN and CDR2 SYDVKM. The length of the CDR3 is 12 residues. V dropped 5 bases and J dropped 2 bases, with 5 bases sitting between them. CDR3 amino acids: CASSPNTDTQYF. The CDR3 DNA sequence: TGTGCCAGCAGTCCCAACACAGATACGCAGTATTTT.